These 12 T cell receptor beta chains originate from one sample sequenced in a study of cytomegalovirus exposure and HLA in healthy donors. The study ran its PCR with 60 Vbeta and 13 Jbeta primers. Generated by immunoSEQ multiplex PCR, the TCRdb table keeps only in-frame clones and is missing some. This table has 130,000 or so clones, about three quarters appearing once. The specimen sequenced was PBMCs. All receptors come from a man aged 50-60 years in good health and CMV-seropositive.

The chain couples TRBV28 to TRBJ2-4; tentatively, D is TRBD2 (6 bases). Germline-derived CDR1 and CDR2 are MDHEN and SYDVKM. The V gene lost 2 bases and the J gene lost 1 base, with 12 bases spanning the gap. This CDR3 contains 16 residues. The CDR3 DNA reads TGTGCCAGCAGTTTACAGGGACTGGGGGCCAAAAACATTCAGTACTTC. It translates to CASSLQGLGAKNIQYF. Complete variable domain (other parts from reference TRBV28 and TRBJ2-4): DVKVTQSSRYLVKRTGEKVFLECVQDMDHENMFWYRQDPGLGLRLIYFSYDVKMKEKGDIPEGYSVSREKKERFSLILESASTNQTSMYLCASSLQGLGAKNIQYFGAGTRLSVL.

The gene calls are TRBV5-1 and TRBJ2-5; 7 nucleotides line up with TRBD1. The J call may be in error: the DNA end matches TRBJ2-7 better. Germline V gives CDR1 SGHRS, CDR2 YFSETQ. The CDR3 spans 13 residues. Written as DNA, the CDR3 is TGCGCCAGCACCCTGGACAGGACCTACGAGCAGTACTTC. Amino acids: CASTLDRTYEQYF.

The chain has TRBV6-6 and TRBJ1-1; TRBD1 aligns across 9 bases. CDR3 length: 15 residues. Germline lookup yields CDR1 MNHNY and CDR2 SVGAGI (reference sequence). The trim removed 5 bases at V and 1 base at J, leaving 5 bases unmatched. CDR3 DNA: TGTGCCAGCAGTAACCCGGGACAGGGGAACACTGAAGCTTTCTTT. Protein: CASSNPGQGNTEAFF.

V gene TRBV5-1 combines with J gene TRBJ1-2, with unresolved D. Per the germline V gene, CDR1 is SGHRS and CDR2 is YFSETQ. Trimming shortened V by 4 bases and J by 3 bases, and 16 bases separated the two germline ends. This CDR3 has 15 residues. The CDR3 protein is CASSPLSGIDYGYTF. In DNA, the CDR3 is TGCGCCAGCAGCCCCCTCTCGGGGATTGACTATGGCTACACCTTC.

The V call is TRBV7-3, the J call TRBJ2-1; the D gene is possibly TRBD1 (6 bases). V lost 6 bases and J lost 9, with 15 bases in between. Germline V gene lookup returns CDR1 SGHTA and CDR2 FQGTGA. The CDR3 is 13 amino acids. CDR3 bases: TGTGCCAGCAGTTTGGCAGGGGTCGGTGAGCAGTTCTTC. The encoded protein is CASSLAGVGEQFF.

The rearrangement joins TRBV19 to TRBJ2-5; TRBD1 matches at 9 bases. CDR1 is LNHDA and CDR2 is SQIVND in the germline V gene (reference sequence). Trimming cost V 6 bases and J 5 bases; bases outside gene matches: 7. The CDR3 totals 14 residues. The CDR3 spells CASRPTGGGETQYF. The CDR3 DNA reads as TGTGCCAGTAGGCCGACAGGGGGAGGGGAGACCCAGTACTTC.

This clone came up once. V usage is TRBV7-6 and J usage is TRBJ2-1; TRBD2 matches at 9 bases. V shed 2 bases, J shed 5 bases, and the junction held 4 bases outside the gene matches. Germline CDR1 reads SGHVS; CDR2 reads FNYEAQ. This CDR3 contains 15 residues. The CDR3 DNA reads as TGTGCCAGCAGCTTAAGCGGGGGGTTCGACAATGAGCAGTTCTTC. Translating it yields CASSLSGGFDNEQFF.

The CDR3 loop reads CASSWRGTSGAQETQYF. CDR3 nucleotide sequence: TGTGCCAGCAGCTGGAGAGGGACTAGCGGGGCTCAAGAGACCCAGTACTTC. This chain connects TRBV11-2 to TRBJ2-5; 13 bases are shared with TRBD2. J gave up 2 bases and V 4 bases, and 7 bases lay outside the gene matches. The CDR3 extends over 17 amino acids. CDR1 and CDR2 (germline): SGHAT, FQNNGV.

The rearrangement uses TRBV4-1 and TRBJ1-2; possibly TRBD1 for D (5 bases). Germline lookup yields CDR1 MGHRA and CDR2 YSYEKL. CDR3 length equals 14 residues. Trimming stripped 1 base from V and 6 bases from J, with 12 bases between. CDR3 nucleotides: TGCGCCAGCAGCCAAGCAGGGAACATAAATGGCTACACCTTC. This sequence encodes CASSQAGNINGYTF.

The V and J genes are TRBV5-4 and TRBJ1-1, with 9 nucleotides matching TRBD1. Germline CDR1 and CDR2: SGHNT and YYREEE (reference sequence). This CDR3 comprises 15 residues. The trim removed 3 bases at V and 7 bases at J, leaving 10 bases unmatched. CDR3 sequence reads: CASSSGPGQGYEAFF. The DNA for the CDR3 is TGTGCCAGCAGCTCGGGACCGGGACAGGGCTATGAAGCTTTCTTT. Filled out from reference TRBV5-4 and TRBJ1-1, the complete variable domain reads ETGVTQSPTHLIKTRGQQVTLRCSSQSGHNTVSWYQQALGQGPQFIFQYYREEENGRGNFPPRFSGLQFPNYSSELNVNALELDDSALYLCASSSGPGQGYEAFFGQGTRLTVV.

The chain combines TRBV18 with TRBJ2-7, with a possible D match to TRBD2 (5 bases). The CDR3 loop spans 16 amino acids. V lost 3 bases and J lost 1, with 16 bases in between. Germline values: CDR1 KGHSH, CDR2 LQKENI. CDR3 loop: CASSPIREEGSYEQYF. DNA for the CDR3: TGTGCCAGCTCACCGATTAGGGAAGAGGGTTCCTACGAGCAGTACTTC.

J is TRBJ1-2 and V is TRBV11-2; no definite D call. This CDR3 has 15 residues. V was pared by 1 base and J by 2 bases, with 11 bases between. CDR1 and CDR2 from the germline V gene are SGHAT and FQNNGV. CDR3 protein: CASSLVGGQNYGYTF. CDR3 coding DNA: TGTGCCAGCAGCTTAGTAGGAGGGCAAAACTATGGCTACACCTTC.